These 8 T cell receptor beta chains were sequenced from one sample in a study of blood T cells in healthy people across ages (dated by TCRdb to between 2014 and 2017). Library preparation employed 5' RACE. Sequencing was carried out with an Illumina HiSeq 2500. The second PCR ran for roughly 6 to 11 cycles and used a J-beta primer mix along with a sample-barcoded 5' primer. TCRdb trimmed public reads at Q25 via fastp, called clones via MiXCR and kept in-frame beta chains. Entries that share a CDR3 protein sequence are merged under the most common genes and DNA. A total of some 930,000 distinct CDR3 sequences appear in this sample, roughly 29% of them only once. Jointly, the top ten make up around 9.6% of the sample. The sample was also reused in another study, on T cells of mothers and their children.

The specimen sequenced was blood. These receptors were collected from a woman between 40 and 55 years old in good health.

There are many counts of this clonotype. V usage is TRBV28 and J usage is TRBJ2-5, with 9 nucleotides matching TRBD1. Trimming removed 7 bases from V and 1 base from J; junction bases left unmatched: 13. Germline loops: CDR1 MDHEN, CDR2 SYDVKM. The CDR3 is 17 amino acids. This CDR3 reads CASIESSGTGIQETQYF. DNA for the CDR3: TGTGCCAGCATCGAATCATCCGGGACAGGGATCCAAGAGACCCAGTACTTC.

With respect to this clonotype: One base away lies a much larger clone, so this may be a sequencing read error. The chain carries TRBV5-6 and TRBJ2-3; D not resolved. The germline V gene has CDR1 SGHDT and CDR2 YYEEEE. The CDR3 length is 14 residues. The CDR3 nucleotides are TGTGCCGGCAGCTTTGATATCGGCACAGATACGCAGTATTTT. It yields the protein CAGSFDIGTDTQYF. The complete variable domain, with remaining parts taken from reference TRBV5-6 and TRBJ2-3, reads DAGVTQSPTHLIKTRGQQVTLRCSPKSGHDTVSWYQQALGQGPQFIFQYYEEEERQRGNFPDRFSGHQFPNYSSELNVNALLLGDSALYLCAGSFDIGTDTQYFGPGTRLTVL.

The V call is TRBV29-1, the J call TRBJ1-4; D might be TRBD1 (6 bases). Per the germline V gene, CDR1 is SQVTM and CDR2 is ANQGSEA. CDR3 length equals 13 residues. The V and J ends lost 3 bases and 5 bases respectively, with 10 bases between them. The CDR3, as DNA: TGCAGCGTTGAGGGGGCGCGGAATGAAAAACTGTTTTTT. Amino acid sequence: CSVEGARNEKLFF.

V is TRBV4-3 and J is TRBJ1-1; 8 positions agree with TRBD1. The germline V gene has CDR1 LGHNA and CDR2 YSLEER. Germline trimming cut 0 bases from V and 7 bases from J; bases unmatched to any gene: 13. The CDR3 is 17 amino acids. The CDR3 here is CASSQEVPQGGDFEAFF. The CDR3 DNA sequence: TGCGCCAGCAGCCAAGAAGTCCCACAGGGGGGGGATTTTGAAGCTTTCTTT.

This chain uses TRBV10-3 with TRBJ2-7; 8 bases align to TRBD1. The CDR3 is made up of 14 amino acids. The V gene end was trimmed by 6 bases and the J gene end by 6 bases; junction bases not matched to a gene: 10. Looked up from germline, CDR1 is ENHRY and CDR2 is SYGVKD. The CDR3 sequence: CAISNGQGFVEQYF. The CDR3 DNA sequence: TGTGCCATCAGCAATGGACAGGGATTCGTCGAGCAGTACTTC.

This clonotype has more than one count but fewer than ten. J is TRBJ2-1 and V is TRBV4-2; 10 positions match TRBD2. This CDR3 is 16 amino acids long. CDR1 and CDR2 from the germline V gene are LGHNA and YNFKEQ. V trimming: 0 bases; J trimming: 4 bases; junction bases outside the gene matches: 3. The CDR3 coding sequence is TGTGCCAGCAGCCAAGATAGAGCGGGGGGGTACAATGAGCAGTTCTTC. This translates into CASSQDRAGGYNEQFF.

Only a few counts were recorded for this clonotype. The chain couples TRBV7-9 to TRBJ2-7; no firm D call. Germline loops: CDR1 SEHNR, CDR2 FQNEAQ (reference sequence). The CDR3 has 13 amino acids. Trimming took 6 bases from V and 7 from J, leaving 16 bases between them. In DNA, the CDR3 is TGTGCCAGCAGTCCACGGAACGTCAATGAGCAGTACTTC. This sequence encodes CASSPRNVNEQYF. The entire variable domain, with the rest obtained from reference TRBV7-9 and TRBJ2-7, is as follows: DTGVSQNPRHKITKRGQNVTFRCDPISEHNRLYWYRQTLGQGPEFLTYFQNEAQLEKSRLLSDRFSAERPKGSFSTLEIQRTEQGDSAMYLCASSPRNVNEQYFGPGTRLTVT.

This chain uses TRBV12-3 or TRBV12-4 with TRBJ2-7; D is undetermined. V dropped 6 bases and J dropped 5 bases, with 14 bases sitting between them. CDR3 size: 13 residues. CDR3 protein: CASRPPTGDEQYF. The CDR3 nucleotides read TGTGCCAGCAGGCCGCCGACTGGGGACGAGCAGTACTTC.